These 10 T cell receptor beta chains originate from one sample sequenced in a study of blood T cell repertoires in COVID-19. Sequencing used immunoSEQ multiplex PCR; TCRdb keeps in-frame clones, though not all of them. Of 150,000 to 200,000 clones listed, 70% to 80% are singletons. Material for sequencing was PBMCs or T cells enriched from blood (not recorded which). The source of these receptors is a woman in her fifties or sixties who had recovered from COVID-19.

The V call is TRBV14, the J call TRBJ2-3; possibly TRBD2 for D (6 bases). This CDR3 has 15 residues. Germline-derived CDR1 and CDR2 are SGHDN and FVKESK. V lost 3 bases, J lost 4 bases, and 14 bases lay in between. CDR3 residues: CASSQFYSGADTQYF. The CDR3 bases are TGTGCCAGCAGCCAGTTTTATAGCGGAGCAGATACGCAGTATTTT.

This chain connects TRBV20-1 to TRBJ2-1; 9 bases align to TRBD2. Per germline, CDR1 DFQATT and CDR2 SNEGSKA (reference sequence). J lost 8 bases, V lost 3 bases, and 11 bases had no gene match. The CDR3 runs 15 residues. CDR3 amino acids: CSASGREGHGDEQFF. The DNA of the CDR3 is TGCAGTGCTAGTGGGCGGGAGGGACACGGGGATGAGCAGTTCTTC.

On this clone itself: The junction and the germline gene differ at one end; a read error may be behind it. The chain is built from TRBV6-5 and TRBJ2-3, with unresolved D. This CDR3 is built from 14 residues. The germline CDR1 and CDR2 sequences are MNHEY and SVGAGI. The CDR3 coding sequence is TGTGCCAGCAGTTACTCACTAACCGCAGATACGCAGTGTTTT. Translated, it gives CASSYSLTADTQCF.

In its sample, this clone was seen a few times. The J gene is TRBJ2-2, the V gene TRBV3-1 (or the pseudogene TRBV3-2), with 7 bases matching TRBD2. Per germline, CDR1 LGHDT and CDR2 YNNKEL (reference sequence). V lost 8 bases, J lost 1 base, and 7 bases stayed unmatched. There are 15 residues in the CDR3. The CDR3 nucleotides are TGTGCCAGCTTGGGAGGGCCAAAGAACACCGGGGAGCTGTTTTTT. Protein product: CASLGGPKNTGELFF.

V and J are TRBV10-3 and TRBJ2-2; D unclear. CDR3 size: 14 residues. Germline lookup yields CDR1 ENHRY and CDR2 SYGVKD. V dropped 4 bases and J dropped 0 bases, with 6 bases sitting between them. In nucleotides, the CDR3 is TGTGCCATCAGTGGTTCGTCGAACACCGGGGAGCTGTTTTTT. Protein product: CAISGSSNTGELFF.

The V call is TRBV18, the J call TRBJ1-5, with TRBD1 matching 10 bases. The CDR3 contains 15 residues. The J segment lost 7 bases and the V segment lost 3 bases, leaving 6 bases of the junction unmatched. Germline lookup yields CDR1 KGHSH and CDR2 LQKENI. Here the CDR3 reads CASSPGTGVGQPQHF. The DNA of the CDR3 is TGTGCCAGCTCACCCGGGACAGGGGTAGGCCAGCCCCAGCATTTT.

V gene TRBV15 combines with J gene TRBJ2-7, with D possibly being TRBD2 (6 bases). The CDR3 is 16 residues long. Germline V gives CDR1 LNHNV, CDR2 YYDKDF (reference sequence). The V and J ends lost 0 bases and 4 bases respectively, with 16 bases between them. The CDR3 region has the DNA TGTGCCACCAGCAGAGAGTTGCCGGGGACTTATTACGAGCAGTACTTC. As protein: CATSRELPGTYYEQYF.

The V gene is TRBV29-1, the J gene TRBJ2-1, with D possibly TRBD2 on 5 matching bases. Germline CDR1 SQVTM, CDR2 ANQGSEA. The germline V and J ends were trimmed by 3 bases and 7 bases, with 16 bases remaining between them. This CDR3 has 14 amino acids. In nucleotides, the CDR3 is TGCAGCGTTGAGGGAGAAGGGAGTGTTAATGAGCAGTTCTTC. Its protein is CSVEGEGSVNEQFF.

The CDR3: CASSQGVGQGLTEAFF. DNA for the CDR3: TGCGCCAGCAGCCAAGGGGTTGGACAGGGTCTAACTGAAGCTTTCTTT. This sequence joins TRBV4-3 and TRBJ1-1; 8 nucleotides align to TRBD1. V gave up 1 base and J gave up 5 bases; unmatched junction bases: 9. CDR3 size: 16 residues. Per germline, CDR1 LGHNA and CDR2 YSLEER.

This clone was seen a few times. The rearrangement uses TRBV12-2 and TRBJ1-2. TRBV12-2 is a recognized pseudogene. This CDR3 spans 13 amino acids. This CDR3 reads CASRLARGHGYTF. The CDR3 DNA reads TGTGCAAGTCGCTTAGCGCGGGGGCACGGCTACACCTTC.